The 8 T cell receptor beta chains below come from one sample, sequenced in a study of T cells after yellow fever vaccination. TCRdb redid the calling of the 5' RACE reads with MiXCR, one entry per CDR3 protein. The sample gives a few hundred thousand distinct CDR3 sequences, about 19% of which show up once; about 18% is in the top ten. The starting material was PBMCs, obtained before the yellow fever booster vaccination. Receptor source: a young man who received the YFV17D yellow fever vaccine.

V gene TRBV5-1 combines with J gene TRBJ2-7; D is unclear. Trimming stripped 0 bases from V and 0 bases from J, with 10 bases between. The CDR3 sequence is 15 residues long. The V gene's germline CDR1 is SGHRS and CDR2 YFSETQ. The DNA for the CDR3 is TGCGCCAGCAGCTTGGTGGCCACCAGCTCCTACGAGCAGTACTTC. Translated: CASSLVATSSYEQYF. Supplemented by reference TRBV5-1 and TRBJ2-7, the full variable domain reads KAGVTQTPRYLIKTRGQQVTLSCSPISGHRSVSWYQQTPGQGLQFLFEYFSETQRNKGNFPGRFSGRQFSNSRSEMNVSTLELGDSALYLCASSLVATSSYEQYFGPGTRLTVT.

The CDR3 nucleotides read TGTGCCAGTAGTATATCAGGCCTCACCTACGAGCAGTACTTC. Protein sequence: CASSISGLTYEQYF. V and J are TRBV19 and TRBJ2-7, with D unclear. Per the germline V gene, CDR1 is LNHDA and CDR2 is SQIVND (reference sequence). Trimming cost V 2 bases and J 2 bases, with 10 bases left between them. The CDR3 extends over 14 amino acids.

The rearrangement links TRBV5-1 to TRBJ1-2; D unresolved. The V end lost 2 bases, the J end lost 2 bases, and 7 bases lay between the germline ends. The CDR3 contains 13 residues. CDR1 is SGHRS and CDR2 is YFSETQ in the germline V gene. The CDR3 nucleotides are TGCGCCAGCAGCTTTGATTGGAACTATGGCTACACCTTC. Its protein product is CASSFDWNYGYTF.

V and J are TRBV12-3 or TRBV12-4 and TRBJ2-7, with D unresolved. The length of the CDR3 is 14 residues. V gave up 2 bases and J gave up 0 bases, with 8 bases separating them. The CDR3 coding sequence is TGTGCCAGCAGTTTATCGGCGAGCTCCTACGAGCAGTACTTC. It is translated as CASSLSASSYEQYF.

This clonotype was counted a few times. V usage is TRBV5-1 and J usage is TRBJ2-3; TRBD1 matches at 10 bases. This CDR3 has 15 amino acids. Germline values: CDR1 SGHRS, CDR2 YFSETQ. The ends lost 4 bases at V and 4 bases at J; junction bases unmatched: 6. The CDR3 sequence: CASSDRDRGADTQYF. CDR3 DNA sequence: TGCGCCAGCAGCGACCGGGACAGGGGTGCAGATACGCAGTATTTT.

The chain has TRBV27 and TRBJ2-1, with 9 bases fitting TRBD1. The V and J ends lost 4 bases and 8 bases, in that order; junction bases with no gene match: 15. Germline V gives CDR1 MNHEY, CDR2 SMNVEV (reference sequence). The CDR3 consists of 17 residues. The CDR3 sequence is CASSSRTFGQGNDEQFF. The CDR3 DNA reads TGTGCCAGCAGTTCCCGTACCTTTGGACAGGGGAACGATGAGCAGTTCTTC.

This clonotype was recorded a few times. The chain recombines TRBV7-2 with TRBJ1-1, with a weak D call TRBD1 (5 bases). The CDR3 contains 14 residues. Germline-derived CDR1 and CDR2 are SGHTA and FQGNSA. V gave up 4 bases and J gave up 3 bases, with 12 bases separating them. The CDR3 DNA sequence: TGTGCCAGCAGCTCCCATACAGGACACACTGAAGCTTTCTTT. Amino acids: CASSSHTGHTEAFF.

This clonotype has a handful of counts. The CDR3 reads CAISDNRGSGANVLTF. For the CDR3, the DNA is TGTGCCATCAGTGATAACAGGGGGAGTGGGGCCAACGTCCTGACTTTC. The chain joins TRBV10-3 to TRBJ2-6, with 8 bases lining up with TRBD1. V was clipped by 3 bases and J by 3 bases; unmatched bases: 4. Germline V lookup: CDR1 ENHRY, CDR2 SYGVKD. The CDR3 runs to 16 residues.